In its sample, the clone carrying this T cell receptor (beta chain) was seen a few times. Antigen specificity is unknown. Use of 60 Vbeta and 13 Jbeta primers characterized the PCR. Only in-frame clones appear in the TCRdb table, and some are missing; sequencing was by immunoSEQ multiplex PCR. This table holds some 93,000 clones, around 10% found once. This specimen comes from a study of cytomegalovirus exposure and HLA in healthy donors. Study findings and constraints: A highly shared variant cluster was judged a likely technical artifact.

V was cut by 3 bases and J by 3 bases, with 9 bases left in between. Germline CDR1 is GTSNPN and CDR2 is SVGIG (reference sequence). The CDR3 contains 13 residues. The sequence came from a man aged 50 to 59 in good health and CMV-seropositive. The V and J genes are TRBV30 and TRBJ2-1; weak D call: TRBD2 (5 bases). What was sequenced was PBMCs. The CDR3 sequence is CAWSGVFYNEQFF. CDR3 bases: TGTGCCTGGAGCGGGGTTTTCTACAATGAGCAGTTCTTC.